This TCR beta chain was retrieved from a study of T cells in Graves' hyperthyroidism and ophthalmopathy. The study, taken as a whole, reports: The authors' 13 V-J model separated ophthalmopathy from stable hyperthyroidism.

Amplification targeted TCR beta CDR3 regions from RNA transcripts. During a first-round RT-PCR of the TCR CDR3, the HTBI primer set was used. TCRdb passed the multiplex PCR reads through MiXCR, listing each CDR3 protein once. The table shows about 200,000 distinct CDR3 sequences, with around 16% occurring only once. This clonotype was recorded at least ten times. Its antigen remains unknown. Across 18 months, stable Graves' hyperthyroidism was marked by no progression to ophthalmopathy. Germline CDR1 is MNHEY and CDR2 is SMNVEV (reference sequence). V gave up 3 bases and J gave up 5 bases, with 8 bases separating them. The CDR3 contains 13 residues.

The sequence was obtained from a woman in her forties or fifties with Graves' hyperthyroidism. The specimen sequenced was blood. The chain joins TRBV27 to TRBJ1-5; D is possibly TRBD1 (5 bases). This CDR3 is CASSLGGHQPQHF. As DNA, the CDR3 is TGTGCCAGCAGTTTGGGGGGACATCAGCCCCAGCATTTT.